A single sample gave rise to the 28 T cell receptor beta chains below, sequenced in a study of T cell changes during pregnancy in multiple sclerosis. Clones were read by immunoSEQ multiplex PCR, and TCRdb kept only the in-frame ones, dropping some. The profile shows 100,000 or so clones, approximately 94% of them singletons. The sequenced sample was peripheral blood, obtained before pregnancy. These receptors were obtained from a female donor with multiple sclerosis, enrolled in a pregnancy study.

V gene TRBV4-1 combines with J gene TRBJ1-4; D gene ambiguous. V lost 1 base, J lost 4 bases, and 13 bases lay in between. This CDR3 has 16 amino acids. Germline-derived CDR1 and CDR2 are MGHRA and YSYEKL. The CDR3 region has the DNA TGCGCCAGCAGCCAAGCCTATCCCGGGAATAATGAAAAACTGTTTTTT. Translating it yields CASSQAYPGNNEKLFF.

CDR3 DNA: TGTGCCAGTAGTATACCAGGGTCTGGGGCCAACGTCCTGACTTTC. Protein: CASSIPGSGANVLTF. The V and J genes are TRBV19 and TRBJ2-6; D possibly corresponds to TRBD1 (5 bases). The CDR3 runs 15 residues. Germline CDR1 LNHDA, CDR2 SQIVND (reference sequence). Trimming removed 2 bases from V and 1 base from J, with 6 bases in between.

The chain carries TRBV10-2 and TRBJ2-1; TRBD2 matches at 9 bases. The V gene's germline CDR1 is WSHSY and CDR2 SAAADI. The CDR3 totals 15 residues. V gave up 5 bases and J gave up 7 bases; unmatched junction bases: 9. The CDR3 nucleotides are TGCGCCAGCAGTCAGGGACTAGCTTGGGGAAATGAGCAGTTCTTC. Translated: CASSQGLAWGNEQFF.

V and J are TRBV18 and TRBJ2-1; D is possibly TRBD2 (5 bases). CDR1 and CDR2 (germline): KGHSH, LQKENI. Trimming pared 1 base from V and 2 bases from J, leaving 15 bases between. CDR3 size: 17 residues. CDR3 in amino acids: CASSPQFGESTYNEQFF. CDR3 nucleotide sequence: TGTGCCAGCTCACCACAGTTCGGGGAGAGCACCTACAATGAGCAGTTCTTC. The full variable domain, its missing parts supplied by reference TRBV18 and TRBJ2-1, is NAGVMQNPRHLVRRRGQEARLRCSPMKGHSHVYWYRQLPEEGLKFMVYLQKENIIDESGMPKERFSAEFPKEGPSILRIQQVVRGDSAAYFCASSPQFGESTYNEQFFGPGTRLTVL.

The rearrangement uses TRBV30 and TRBJ2-1; TRBD1 matches 10 bases. Germline V gives CDR1 GTSNPN, CDR2 SVGIG (reference sequence). After removal of 2 bases from V and 3 bases from J, the junction contained 13 bases not matched to a gene. This CDR3 is 18 amino acids long. The CDR3 reads CAWSPRTGGSFLYNEQFF. CDR3 in DNA: TGTGCCTGGAGTCCCCGGACAGGGGGTAGTTTTCTCTACAATGAGCAGTTCTTC.

This chain connects TRBV5-1 to TRBJ1-1, with D maybe TRBD1 (5 bases). CDR3 length equals 14 residues. Trimming took off 4 bases at V and 2 bases at J, with 12 bases between the two ends. Germline assignment: CDR1 SGHRS and CDR2 YFSETQ. CDR3 sequence (DNA): TGCGCCAGCAGCATGTACAGGAGTAACACTGAAGCTTTCTTT. Translating it yields CASSMYRSNTEAFF.

This chain joins TRBV19 and TRBJ2-2; no reliable D call. CDR3 length: 12 residues. V lost 4 bases, J lost 13 bases, and 13 bases lay in between. CDR1 is LNHDA and CDR2 is SQIVND in the germline V gene (reference sequence). CDR3 loop: CASSTTSSGLFF. The CDR3 DNA is TGTGCCAGTAGTACAACGTCGTCCGGGCTGTTTTTT.

This CDR3 reads CASSANHLAGGSYEQYF. Here the CDR3 DNA reads TGTGCCAGCAGTGCCAACCATCTAGCGGGAGGATCATACGAGCAGTACTTC. The chain carries TRBV6-1 and TRBJ2-7; 11 nucleotides align to TRBD2. Germline V CDR1 and CDR2: MNHNS, SASEGT. Trimming removed 4 bases from V and 4 bases from J; junction bases left unmatched: 12. The CDR3 covers 17 residues.

The J gene is TRBJ1-2, the V gene TRBV10-3, with 9 nucleotides matching TRBD1. Trimming cost V 0 bases and J 5 bases; bases outside gene matches: 16. CDR1 and CDR2 (germline): ENHRY, SYGVKD. This CDR3 has 19 amino acids. As DNA, the CDR3 is TGTGCCATCAGTGAGTCTGTAAAGGGACAGGGTGGAGAGTTGTATGGCTACACCTTC. Amino acid sequence: CAISESVKGQGGELYGYTF.

The V gene is TRBV27, the J gene TRBJ1-2; 7 bases map to TRBD1. The length of the CDR3 is 14 residues. V was pared by 7 bases and J by 6 bases, with 11 bases of the junction left unmatched. CDR1 and CDR2 (germline): MNHEY, SMNVEV (reference sequence). CDR3 amino acids: CASTTGVGKHGYTF. In DNA, the CDR3 is TGTGCCAGCACAACAGGGGTCGGGAAGCATGGCTACACCTTC.

The rearrangement links TRBV5-1 to TRBJ1-3; 11 bases agree with TRBD1. Germline V gives CDR1 SGHRS, CDR2 YFSETQ. J gave up 8 bases and V 4 bases, and 2 bases lay outside the gene matches. The CDR3 is 13 amino acids. This CDR3 reads CASSTGQGDTIYF. CDR3 nucleotides: TGCGCCAGCAGCACGGGACAGGGGGACACCATATATTTT.

The chain joins TRBV28 to TRBJ1-3; D gene uncertain. Germline V CDR1 and CDR2: MDHEN, SYDVKM. This CDR3 contains 12 residues. The ends were cut back, 2 bases at V and 4 bases at J, with 3 bases in the middle. CDR3 amino acids: CASSLGGNTIYF. Here the CDR3 DNA reads TGTGCCAGCAGTTTAGGCGGAAACACCATATATTTT.

V is TRBV27 and J is TRBJ1-2; 8 bases map to TRBD1. After removal of 4 bases from V and 3 bases from J, the junction contained 7 bases not matched to a gene. The CDR3 is 15 residues long. CDR1 and CDR2 (germline): MNHEY, SMNVEV (reference sequence). CDR3 sequence: CASSSRTGRDYGYTF. The CDR3 DNA reads TGTGCCAGCAGTTCACGGACAGGGCGGGACTATGGCTACACCTTC.

This clone was counted once. The chain recombines TRBV25-1 with TRBJ2-7; 7 bases match TRBD2. Trimming cost V 0 bases and J 3 bases; bases outside gene matches: 8. Looked up from germline, CDR1 is MGHDK and CDR2 is SYGVNS. This CDR3 comprises 16 residues. The CDR3 reads CASSEYSGQGDYEQYF. The CDR3 bases are TGTGCCAGCAGTGAATATAGCGGGCAGGGCGACTACGAGCAGTACTTC.

The chain links TRBV5-4 to TRBJ2-7; a weak D match, TRBD2 (6 bases). V was clipped by 1 base and J by 2 bases, with 10 bases between them. CDR3 length: 14 amino acids. The germline gives CDR1 SGHNT, CDR2 YYREEE (reference sequence). This CDR3 is CASSLREPTYEQYF. The CDR3 nucleotides are TGTGCCAGCAGCTTGCGGGAGCCTACCTACGAGCAGTACTTC. The whole variable domain, remainder taken from reference TRBV5-4 and TRBJ2-7, is ETGVTQSPTHLIKTRGQQVTLRCSSQSGHNTVSWYQQALGQGPQFIFQYYREEENGRGNFPPRFSGLQFPNYSSELNVNALELDDSALYLCASSLREPTYEQYFGPGTRLTVT.

The genes are TRBV19 and TRBJ2-1, with 11 bases matching TRBD2. Germline loops: CDR1 LNHDA, CDR2 SQIVND (reference sequence). J lost 6 bases, V lost 7 bases, and 20 bases had no gene match. There are 19 residues in the CDR3. The CDR3 loop reads CASTRRGLASGRLGNEQFF. DNA of the CDR3: TGTGCCAGTACCCGGAGGGGGCTGGCTAGCGGGAGGCTCGGCAATGAGCAGTTCTTC.

J is TRBJ1-1 and V is TRBV19; 7 bases are a match to TRBD1. The CDR3 runs 17 residues. Germline V lookup: CDR1 LNHDA, CDR2 SQIVND (reference sequence). V gave up 3 bases and J gave up 1 base; unmatched junction bases: 11. The CDR3, as DNA: TGTGCCAGTAGTATGGCCCCGACAGGGATTGGGAACACTGAAGCTTTCTTT. Its protein product is CASSMAPTGIGNTEAFF.

The V gene is TRBV27, the J gene TRBJ2-1; TRBD2 matches at 8 bases. Trimming cost V 6 bases and J 9 bases; bases outside gene matches: 4. Germline V gene sequence: CDR1 MNHEY, CDR2 SMNVEV (reference sequence). The CDR3 spans 12 residues. The CDR3 spells CASSPAGGEQFF. In DNA, the CDR3 is TGTGCCAGCAGCCCGGCGGGAGGTGAGCAGTTCTTC.

The chain has TRBV25-1 and TRBJ2-7, with 9 bases aligning to TRBD1. Germline CDR1 and CDR2: MGHDK and SYGVNS. V lost 4 bases to trimming and J lost 6 bases; unmatched junction nucleotides: 7. The CDR3 is 14 amino acids. The DNA for the CDR3 is TGTGCCAGCAGTGCAACAGGGGGCGCATCCGAGCAGTACTTC. Translation: CASSATGGASEQYF.

This sequence joins TRBV5-1 and TRBJ1-5; the D gene is possibly TRBD1 (5 bases). Trimming took off 3 bases at V and 4 bases at J, with 8 bases between the two ends. This CDR3 region has 13 residues. Germline values: CDR1 SGHRS, CDR2 YFSETQ. The CDR3 reads CASSWGPNQPQHF. CDR3 sequence (DNA): TGCGCCAGCAGCTGGGGCCCTAATCAGCCCCAGCATTTT.

CDR3 sequence reads: CASSSTLVYQPQHF. Here the CDR3 DNA reads TGTGCCAGCAGTTCCACTTTGGTTTATCAGCCCCAGCATTTT. This chain connects TRBV28 to TRBJ1-5; D uncertain. V lost 4 bases to trimming and J lost 5 bases, with 12 bases between them. CDR3 length equals 14 residues. Germline-derived CDR1 and CDR2 are MDHEN and SYDVKM.

The chain is built from TRBV20-1 and TRBJ2-7; tentatively, D is TRBD1 (5 bases). Germline V gene sequence: CDR1 DFQATT, CDR2 SNEGSKA (reference sequence). With 4 bases removed from V and 4 bases from J, the gap between germline ends came to 8 bases. The CDR3 sequence is 11 residues long. The CDR3 region has the DNA TGCAGTGCTATCCAGGGTTACGAGCAGTACTTC. Translating it yields CSAIQGYEQYF.

The V call is TRBV18, the J call TRBJ2-3; D is ambiguous. This CDR3 is built from 13 residues. The V end was cut by 0 bases, the J end by 4 bases, with 5 bases between. Germline CDR1 and CDR2: KGHSH and LQKENI. In DNA form, the CDR3 reads TGTGCCAGCTCACCACCGGGCCCAGATACGCAGTATTTT. Residues: CASSPPGPDTQYF.

J is TRBJ2-7 and V is TRBV11-3, with TRBD2 as a possible D gene (6 bases). The germline V gene has CDR1 SGHNT and CDR2 YENEEA. This CDR3 region has 14 residues. Trimming took 4 bases from V and 4 from J, leaving 14 bases between them. The CDR3 nucleotides are TGTGCCAGCAGCTCCAGGACTAACCCATACGAGCAGTACTTC. Protein: CASSSRTNPYEQYF.

This sequence joins TRBV7-9 and TRBJ1-5; D is unresolved. This CDR3 has 13 residues. CDR1 and CDR2 (germline): SEHNR, FQNEAQ (reference sequence). V shed 5 bases and J shed 4 bases, with 9 bases lying between them. CDR3: CASSPSPNQPQHF. CDR3 sequence (DNA): TGTGCCAGCAGCCCAAGCCCGAATCAGCCCCAGCATTTT.

This clone has a single count. CDR3 DNA sequence: TGTGCCAGCAGCGCTTTTGGACTCCACAATGAGCAGTTCTTC. This sequence encodes CASSAFGLHNEQFF. The V and J genes are TRBV9 and TRBJ2-1; tentatively, D is TRBD2 (5 bases). Germline CDR1 SGDLS, CDR2 YYNGEE. V was pared by 3 bases and J by 5 bases, with 12 bases between. The CDR3 runs to 14 residues.

V is TRBV5-1 and J is TRBJ1-1; 8 bases agree with TRBD1. The CDR3 has 16 residues. Germline CDR1 reads SGHRS; CDR2 reads YFSETQ. The junction had 8 bases not matched to a gene; V was cut back by 4 bases and J by 0 bases. This CDR3 is CASSTGQGTVNTEAFF. The CDR3 DNA follows: TGCGCCAGCAGCACCGGACAGGGAACCGTGAACACTGAAGCTTTCTTT. Combining the CDR3 with reference TRBV5-1 and TRBJ1-1 gives the whole variable domain KAGVTQTPRYLIKTRGQQVTLSCSPISGHRSVSWYQQTPGQGLQFLFEYFSETQRNKGNFPGRFSGRQFSNSRSEMNVSTLELGDSALYLCASSTGQGTVNTEAFFGQGTRLTVV.

V gene TRBV5-6 combines with J gene TRBJ1-2; a weak D match, TRBD1 (5 bases). Per the germline V gene, CDR1 is SGHDT and CDR2 is YYEEEE. This CDR3 is built from 14 residues. Trimming took 3 bases from V and 11 from J, leaving 20 bases between them. The CDR3 reads CASSYATDSLRYTF. The CDR3 region has the DNA TGTGCCAGCAGCTATGCGACAGACTCTCTTAGGTACACCTTC.